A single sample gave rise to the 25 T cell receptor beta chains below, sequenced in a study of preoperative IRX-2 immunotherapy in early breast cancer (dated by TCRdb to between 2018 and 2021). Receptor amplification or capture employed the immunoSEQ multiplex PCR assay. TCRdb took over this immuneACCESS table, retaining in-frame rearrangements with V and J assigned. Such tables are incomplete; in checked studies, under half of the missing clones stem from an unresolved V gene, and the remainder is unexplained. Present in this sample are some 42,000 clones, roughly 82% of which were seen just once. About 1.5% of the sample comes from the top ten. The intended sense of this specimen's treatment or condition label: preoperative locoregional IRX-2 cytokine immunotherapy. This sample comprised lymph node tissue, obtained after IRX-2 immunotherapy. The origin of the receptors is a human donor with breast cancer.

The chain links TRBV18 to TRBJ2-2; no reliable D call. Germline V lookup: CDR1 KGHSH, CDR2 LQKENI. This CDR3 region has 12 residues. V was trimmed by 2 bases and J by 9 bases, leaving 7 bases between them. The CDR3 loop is CASSPTYRELFF. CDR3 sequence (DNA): TGTGCCAGCTCACCAACGTACCGGGAGCTGTTTTTT.

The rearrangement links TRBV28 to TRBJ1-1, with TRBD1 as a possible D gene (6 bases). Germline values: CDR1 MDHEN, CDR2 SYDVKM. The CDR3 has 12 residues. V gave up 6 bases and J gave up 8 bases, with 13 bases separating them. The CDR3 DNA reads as TGTGCCAGCAGAGCGGACAGTATCGAAGCTTTCTTT. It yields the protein CASRADSIEAFF.

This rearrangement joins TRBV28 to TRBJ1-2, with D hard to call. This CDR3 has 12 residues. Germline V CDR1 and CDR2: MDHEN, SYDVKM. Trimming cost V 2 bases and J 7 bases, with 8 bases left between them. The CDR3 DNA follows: TGTGCCAGCAGTTTAGGAGGGTTTGGCTACACCTTC. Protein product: CASSLGGFGYTF.

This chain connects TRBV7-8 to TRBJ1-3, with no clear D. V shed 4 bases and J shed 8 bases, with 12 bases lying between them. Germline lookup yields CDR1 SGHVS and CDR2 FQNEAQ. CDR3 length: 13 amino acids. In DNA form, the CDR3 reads TGTGCCAGCAGCTGGACTGGGTCTGACACCATATATTTT. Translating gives CASSWTGSDTIYF.

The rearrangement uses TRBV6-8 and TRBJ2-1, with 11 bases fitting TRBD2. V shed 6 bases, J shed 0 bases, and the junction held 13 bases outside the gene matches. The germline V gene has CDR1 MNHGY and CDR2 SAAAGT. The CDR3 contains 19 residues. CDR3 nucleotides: TGTGCCAGCAGCCAGCCCGGGACTAGCGGTTTTAGCTCCTACAATGAGCAGTTCTTC. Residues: CASSQPGTSGFSSYNEQFF.

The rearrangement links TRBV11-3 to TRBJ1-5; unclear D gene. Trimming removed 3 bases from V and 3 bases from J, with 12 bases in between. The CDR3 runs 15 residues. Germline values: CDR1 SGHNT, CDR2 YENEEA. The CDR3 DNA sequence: TGTGCCAGCAGCTTTGGGTTACCGGACAATCAGCCCCAGCATTTT. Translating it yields CASSFGLPDNQPQHF.

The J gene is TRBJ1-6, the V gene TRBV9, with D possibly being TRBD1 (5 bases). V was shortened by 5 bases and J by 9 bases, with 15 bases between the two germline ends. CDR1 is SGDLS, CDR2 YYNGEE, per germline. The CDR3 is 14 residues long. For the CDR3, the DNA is TGTGCCAGCAGTGAAGAACAGGCTGTTTCACCCCTCCACTTT. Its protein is CASSEEQAVSPLHF.

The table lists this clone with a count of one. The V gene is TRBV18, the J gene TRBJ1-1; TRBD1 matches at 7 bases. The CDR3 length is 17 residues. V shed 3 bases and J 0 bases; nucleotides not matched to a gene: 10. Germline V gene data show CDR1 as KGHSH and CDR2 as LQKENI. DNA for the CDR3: TGTGCCAGCTCACCCCGGACAGGATCGTCCCTGAACACTGAAGCTTTCTTT. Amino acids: CASSPRTGSSLNTEAFF.

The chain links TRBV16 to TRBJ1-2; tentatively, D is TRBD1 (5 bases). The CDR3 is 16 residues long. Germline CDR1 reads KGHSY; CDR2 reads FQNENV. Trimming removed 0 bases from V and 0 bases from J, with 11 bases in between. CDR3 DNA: TGTGCCAGCAGCCAATCGTCCGACAGCTCTAACTATGGCTACACCTTC. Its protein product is CASSQSSDSSNYGYTF.

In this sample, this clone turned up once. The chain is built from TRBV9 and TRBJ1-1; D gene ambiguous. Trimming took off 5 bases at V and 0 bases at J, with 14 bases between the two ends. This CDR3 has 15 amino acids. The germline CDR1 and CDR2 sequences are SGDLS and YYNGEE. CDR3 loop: CASSREINLNTEAFF. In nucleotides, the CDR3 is TGTGCCAGCAGTCGTGAAATTAACCTGAACACTGAAGCTTTCTTT. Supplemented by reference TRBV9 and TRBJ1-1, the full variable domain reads DSGVTQTPKHLITATGQRVTLRCSPRSGDLSVYWYQQSLDQGLQFLIQYYNGEERAKGNILERFSAQQFPDLHSELNLSSLELGDSALYFCASSREINLNTEAFFGQGTRLTVV.

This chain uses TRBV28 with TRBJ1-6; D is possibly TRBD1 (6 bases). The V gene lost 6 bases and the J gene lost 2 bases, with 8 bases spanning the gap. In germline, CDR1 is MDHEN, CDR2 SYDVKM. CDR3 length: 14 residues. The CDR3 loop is CASRRQAYNSPLHF. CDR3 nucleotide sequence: TGTGCCAGCAGAAGACAGGCCTATAATTCACCCCTCCACTTT.

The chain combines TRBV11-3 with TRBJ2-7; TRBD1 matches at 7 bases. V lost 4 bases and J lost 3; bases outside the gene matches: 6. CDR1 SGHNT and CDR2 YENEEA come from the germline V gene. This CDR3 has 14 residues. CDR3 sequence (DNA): TGTGCCAGCAGCTCGACGACAGGGAACTACGAGCAGTACTTC. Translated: CASSSTTGNYEQYF.

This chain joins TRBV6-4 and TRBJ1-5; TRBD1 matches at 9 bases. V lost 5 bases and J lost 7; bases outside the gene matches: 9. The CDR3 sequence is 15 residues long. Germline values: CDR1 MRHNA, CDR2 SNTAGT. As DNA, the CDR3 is TGTGCCAGCAGTTACCAGGACAGGGGTGGGCAGCCCCAGCATTTT. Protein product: CASSYQDRGGQPQHF.

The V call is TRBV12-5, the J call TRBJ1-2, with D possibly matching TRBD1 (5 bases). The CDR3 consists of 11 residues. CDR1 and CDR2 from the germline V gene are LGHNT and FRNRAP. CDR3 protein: CAIRQYYGYTF. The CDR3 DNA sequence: TGTGCCATACGACAGTACTATGGCTACACCTTC.

This chain's CDR3 is CASSLVKGYEQYF. The DNA for the CDR3 is TGTGCCAGCAGCTTAGTTAAAGGCTACGAGCAGTACTTC. This chain links TRBV7-8 with TRBJ2-7, with D unresolved. There are 13 residues in the CDR3. Germline values: CDR1 SGHVS, CDR2 FQNEAQ. V lost 1 base, J lost 3 bases, and 7 bases lay in between.

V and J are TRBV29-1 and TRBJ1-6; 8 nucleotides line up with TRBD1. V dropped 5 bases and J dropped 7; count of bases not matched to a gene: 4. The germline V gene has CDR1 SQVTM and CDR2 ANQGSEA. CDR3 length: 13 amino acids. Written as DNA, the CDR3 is TGCAGCGTTCGGACAGGGAGGAATTCACCCCTCCACTTT. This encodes CSVRTGRNSPLHF.

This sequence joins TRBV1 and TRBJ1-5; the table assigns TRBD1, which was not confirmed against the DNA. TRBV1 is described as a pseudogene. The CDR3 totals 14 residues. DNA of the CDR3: TGCGCCAGCAGCCAAACAGGGCGTGCTCAGCCCCAGCATTTT. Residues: CASSQTGRAQPQHF.

The DNA of the CDR3 is TGTGCCAGCAGCGCAAGCGGGGGGACCCGAGGAGATACGCAGTATTTT. It yields the protein CASSASGGTRGDTQYF. The rearrangement joins TRBV7-1 to TRBJ2-3; the match to TRBD2 covers 9 bases. TRBV7-1 is placed among ORFs of uncertain function. The ends lost 5 bases at V and 5 bases at J; junction bases unmatched: 11. The CDR3 contains 16 residues.

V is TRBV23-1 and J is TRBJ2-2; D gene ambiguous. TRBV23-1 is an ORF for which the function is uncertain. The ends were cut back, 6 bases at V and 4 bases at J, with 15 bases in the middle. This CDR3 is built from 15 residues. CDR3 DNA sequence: TGCGCCAGCAGCCAAGATTTGTGGACCACCGGGGAGCTGTTTTTT. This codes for CASSQDLWTTGELFF.

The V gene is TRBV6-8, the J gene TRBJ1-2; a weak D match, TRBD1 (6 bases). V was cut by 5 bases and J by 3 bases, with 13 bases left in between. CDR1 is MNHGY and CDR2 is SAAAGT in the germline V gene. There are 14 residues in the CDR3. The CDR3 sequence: CASSTYRDDYGYTF. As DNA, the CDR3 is TGTGCCAGCAGTACATACAGGGATGACTATGGCTACACCTTC.

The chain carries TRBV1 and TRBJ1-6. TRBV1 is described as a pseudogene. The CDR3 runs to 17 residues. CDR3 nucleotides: TGCGCCAGCAGCCAAGAATCGAGGGTGAGGGGTAATTCACCCCTCCACTTT. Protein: CASSQESRVRGNSPLHF.

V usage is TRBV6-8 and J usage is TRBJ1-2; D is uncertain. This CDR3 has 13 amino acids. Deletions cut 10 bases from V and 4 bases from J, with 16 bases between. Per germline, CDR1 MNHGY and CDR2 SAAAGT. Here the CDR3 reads CATSESLLYGYTF. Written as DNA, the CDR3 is TGTGCCACCTCAGAAAGCTTACTCTATGGCTACACCTTC.

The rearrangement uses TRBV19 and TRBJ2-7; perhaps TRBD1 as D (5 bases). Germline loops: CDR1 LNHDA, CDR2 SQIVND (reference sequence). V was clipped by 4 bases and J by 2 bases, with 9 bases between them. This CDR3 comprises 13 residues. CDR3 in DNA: TGTGCCAGTAGTACGCGGACAACCTACGAGCAGTACTTC. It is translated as CASSTRTTYEQYF.

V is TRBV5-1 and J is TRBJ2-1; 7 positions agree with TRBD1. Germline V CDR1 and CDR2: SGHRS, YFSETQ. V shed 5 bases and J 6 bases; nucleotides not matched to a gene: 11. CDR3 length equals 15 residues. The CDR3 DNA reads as TGCGCCAGCAGTCCCGGGACAGCAGGTCGCAATGAGCAGTTCTTC. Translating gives CASSPGTAGRNEQFF.

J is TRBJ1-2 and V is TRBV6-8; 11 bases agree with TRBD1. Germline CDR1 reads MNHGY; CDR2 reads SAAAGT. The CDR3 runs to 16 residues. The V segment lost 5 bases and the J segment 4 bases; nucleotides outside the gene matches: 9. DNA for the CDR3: TGTGCCAGCAGTGGGCCGGGACAGGGGGGTCTCTATGGCTACACCTTC. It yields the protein CASSGPGQGGLYGYTF.